Listed below are T cell receptor beta chains from one sample, sequenced in a study of shared clonotypes between healthy human individuals. Using immunoSEQ multiplex PCR, the repertoire was profiled, and TCRdb retains in-frame clones only, with some absent. The table shows 1.5 million to 2.5 million clones, with approximately 94% occurring only once. Source material: naive CD8+ T cells sorted from blood. All receptors come from a young man in good health. CDR3s include the opening cysteine and the closing phenylalanine or tryptophan. The order of the fields is J gene, V gene, CDR3 protein.

TRBJ2-2	TRBV5-4	CASRIQGTGELFF
TRBJ2-4	TRBV9	CASSVGGGAKNIQYF
TRBJ2-5	TRBV7-6	CASSWDTRETQYF
TRBJ2-2	TRBV6-5	CASSYGRNTGELFF
TRBJ1-2	TRBV6-6	CASSEGFDYGYTF
TRBJ2-1	TRBV4-1	CASSQDYGTGIYNEQFF
TRBJ1-1	TRBV7-9	CASSSQGSLDFF
TRBJ1-3	TRBV5-4	CASSFGSGNTIYF
TRBJ1-2	TRBV13	CASSLGRGSYGYTF
TRBJ2-2	TRBV2	CASSEGGLAGPFGELFF
TRBJ2-7	TRBV7-9	CASSLGDLGYEQYF
TRBJ2-7	TRBV4-1	CASSQRQATSYEQYF
TRBJ2-1	TRBV5-6	CASSLALAGGYNEQFF
TRBJ1-2	TRBV5-4	CASSLRGQPAYGYTF
TRBJ2-1	TRBV5-6	CASSLDWGRGSYNEQFF